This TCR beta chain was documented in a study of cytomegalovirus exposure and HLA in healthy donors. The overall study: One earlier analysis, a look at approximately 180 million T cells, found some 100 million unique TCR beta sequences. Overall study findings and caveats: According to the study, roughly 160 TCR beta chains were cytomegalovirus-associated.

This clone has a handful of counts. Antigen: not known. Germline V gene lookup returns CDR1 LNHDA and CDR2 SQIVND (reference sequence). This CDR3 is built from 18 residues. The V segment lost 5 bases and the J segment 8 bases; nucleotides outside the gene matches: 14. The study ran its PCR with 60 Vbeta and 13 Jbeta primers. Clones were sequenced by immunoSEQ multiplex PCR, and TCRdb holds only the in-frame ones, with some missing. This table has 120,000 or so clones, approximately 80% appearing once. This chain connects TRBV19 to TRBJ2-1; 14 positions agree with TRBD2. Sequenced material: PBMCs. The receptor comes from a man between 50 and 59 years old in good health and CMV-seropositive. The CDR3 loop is CASSDPPGTSGRGDEQFF. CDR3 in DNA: TGTGCCAGTAGTGACCCTCCCGGGACTAGCGGGAGAGGAGATGAGCAGTTCTTC.